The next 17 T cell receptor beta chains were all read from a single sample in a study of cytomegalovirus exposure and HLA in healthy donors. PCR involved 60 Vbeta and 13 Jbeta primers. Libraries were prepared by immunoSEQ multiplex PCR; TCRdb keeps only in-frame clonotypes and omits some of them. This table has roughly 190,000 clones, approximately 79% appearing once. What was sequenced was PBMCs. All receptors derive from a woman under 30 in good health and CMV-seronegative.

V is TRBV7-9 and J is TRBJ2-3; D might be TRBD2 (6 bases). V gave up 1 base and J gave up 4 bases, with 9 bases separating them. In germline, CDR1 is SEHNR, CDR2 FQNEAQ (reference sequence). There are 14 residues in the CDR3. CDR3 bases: TGTGCCAGCAGCTTAGGCAGGGAGGCAGATACGCAGTATTTT. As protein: CASSLGREADTQYF. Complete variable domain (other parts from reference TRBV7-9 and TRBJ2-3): DTGVSQNPRHKITKRGQNVTFRCDPISEHNRLYWYRQTLGQGPEFLTYFQNEAQLEKSRLLSDRFSAERPKGSFSTLEIQRTEQGDSAMYLCASSLGREADTQYFGPGTRLTVL.

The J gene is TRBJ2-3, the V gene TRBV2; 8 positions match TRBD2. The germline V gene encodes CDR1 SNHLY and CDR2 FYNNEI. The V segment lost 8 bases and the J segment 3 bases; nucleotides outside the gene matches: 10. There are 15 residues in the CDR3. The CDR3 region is CASRTGLEITDTQYF. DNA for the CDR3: TGTGCCAGCCGCACGGGACTAGAGATTACAGATACGCAGTATTTT.

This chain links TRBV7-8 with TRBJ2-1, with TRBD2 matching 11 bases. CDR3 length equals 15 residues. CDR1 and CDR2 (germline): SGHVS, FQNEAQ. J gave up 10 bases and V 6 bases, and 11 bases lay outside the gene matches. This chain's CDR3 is CASRYTSGRVIEQFF. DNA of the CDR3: TGTGCCAGCAGATATACTAGCGGGAGAGTGATCGAGCAGTTCTTC. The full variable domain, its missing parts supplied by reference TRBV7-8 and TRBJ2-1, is GAGVSQSPRYKVAKRGQDVALRCDPISGHVSLFWYQQALGQGPEFLTYFQNEAQLDKSGLPSDRFFAERPEGSVSTLKIQRTQQEDSAVYLCASRYTSGRVIEQFFGPGTRLTVL.

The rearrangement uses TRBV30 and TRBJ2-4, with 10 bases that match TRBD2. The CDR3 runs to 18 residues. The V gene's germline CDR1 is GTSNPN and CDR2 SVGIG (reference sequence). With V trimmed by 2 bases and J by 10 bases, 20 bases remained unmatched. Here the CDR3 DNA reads TGTGCCTGGAGTTTTCGCCGCCCGCAAGATAGCGGGAGGACTATTCAGTACTTC. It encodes CAWSFRRPQDSGRTIQYF.

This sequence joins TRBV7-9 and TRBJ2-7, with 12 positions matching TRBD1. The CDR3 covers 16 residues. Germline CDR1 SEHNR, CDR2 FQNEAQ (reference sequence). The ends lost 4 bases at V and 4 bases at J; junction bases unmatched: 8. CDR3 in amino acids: CASSSGDRGLQYEQYF. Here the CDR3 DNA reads TGTGCCAGCAGCTCCGGGGACAGGGGGCTACAATACGAGCAGTACTTC.

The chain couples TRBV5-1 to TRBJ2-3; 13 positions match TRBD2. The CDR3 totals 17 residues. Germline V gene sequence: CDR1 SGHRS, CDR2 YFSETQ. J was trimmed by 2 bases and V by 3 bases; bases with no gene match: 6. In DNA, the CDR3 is TGCGCCAGCAGCTCTACGACTAGCGGGAGGAACACAGATACGCAGTATTTT. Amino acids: CASSSTTSGRNTDTQYF.

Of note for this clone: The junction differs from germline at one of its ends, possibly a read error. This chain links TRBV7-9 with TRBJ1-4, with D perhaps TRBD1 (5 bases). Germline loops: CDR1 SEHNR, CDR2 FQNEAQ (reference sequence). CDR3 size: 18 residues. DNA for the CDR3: TGTTCCAGCAGTTCAACCGGGACGGGAGGGATGGGGAGTGTAAAACTGTTTTTT. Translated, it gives CSSSSTGTGGMGSVKLFF.

CDR3 residues: CASSSTGVATNEKLFF. The CDR3 nucleotides read TGTGCCAGCAGTTCGACAGGTGTTGCAACTAATGAAAAACTGTTTTTT. The chain has TRBV28 and TRBJ1-4, with D tentatively TRBD1 (6 bases). The germline CDR1 and CDR2 sequences are MDHEN and SYDVKM. CDR3 length: 16 amino acids. The ends were cut back, 4 bases at V and 0 bases at J, with 12 bases in the middle.

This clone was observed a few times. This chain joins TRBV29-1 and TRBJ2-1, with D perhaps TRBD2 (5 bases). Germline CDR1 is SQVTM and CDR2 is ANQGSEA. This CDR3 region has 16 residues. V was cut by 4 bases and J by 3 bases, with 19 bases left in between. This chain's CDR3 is CSVGSLANSIYNEQFF. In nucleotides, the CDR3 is TGCAGCGTTGGTTCGCTAGCCAATAGCATCTACAATGAGCAGTTCTTC.

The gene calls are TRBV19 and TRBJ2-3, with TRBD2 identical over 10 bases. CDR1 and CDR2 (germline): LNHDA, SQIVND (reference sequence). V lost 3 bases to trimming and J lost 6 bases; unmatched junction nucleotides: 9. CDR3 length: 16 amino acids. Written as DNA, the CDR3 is TGTGCCAGTAGTATCCAGCGGGAGGGCCTGGGGGATACGCAGTATTTT. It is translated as CASSIQREGLGDTQYF.

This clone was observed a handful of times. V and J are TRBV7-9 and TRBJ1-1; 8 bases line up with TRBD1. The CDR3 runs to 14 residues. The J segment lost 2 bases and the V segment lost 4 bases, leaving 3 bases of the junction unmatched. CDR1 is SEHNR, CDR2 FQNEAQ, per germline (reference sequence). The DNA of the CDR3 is TGTGCCAGCAGCTCCGCAGGGGGCAACACTGAAGCTTTCTTT. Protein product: CASSSAGGNTEAFF.

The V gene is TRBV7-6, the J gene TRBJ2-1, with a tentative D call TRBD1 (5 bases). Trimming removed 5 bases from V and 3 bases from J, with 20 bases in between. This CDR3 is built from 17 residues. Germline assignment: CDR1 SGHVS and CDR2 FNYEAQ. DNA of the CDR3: TGTGCCAGCAGCCCTTTCCCCGTTGACAGCGACTACAATGAGCAGTTCTTC. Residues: CASSPFPVDSDYNEQFF.

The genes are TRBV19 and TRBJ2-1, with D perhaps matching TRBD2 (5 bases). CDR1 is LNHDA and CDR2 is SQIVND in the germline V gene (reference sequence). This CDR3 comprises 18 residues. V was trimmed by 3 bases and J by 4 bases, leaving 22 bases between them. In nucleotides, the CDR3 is TGTGCCAGTAGTATCGGGTCCACAGCGGTAACCGTTTACAATGAGCAGTTCTTC. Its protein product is CASSIGSTAVTVYNEQFF.

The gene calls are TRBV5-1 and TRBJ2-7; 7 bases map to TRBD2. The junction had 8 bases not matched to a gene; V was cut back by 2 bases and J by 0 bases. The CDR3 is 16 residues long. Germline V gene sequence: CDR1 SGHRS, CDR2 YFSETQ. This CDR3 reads CASSFRGGGSSYEQYF. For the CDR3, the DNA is TGCGCCAGCAGCTTCCGAGGCGGGGGAAGCTCCTACGAGCAGTACTTC.

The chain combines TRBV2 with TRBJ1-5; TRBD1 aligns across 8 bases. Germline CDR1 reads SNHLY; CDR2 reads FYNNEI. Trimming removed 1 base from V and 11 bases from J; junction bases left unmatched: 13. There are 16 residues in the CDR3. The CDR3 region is CASSEGSQGAIESQHF. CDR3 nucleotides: TGTGCCAGCAGTGAAGGATCGCAGGGGGCTATTGAGTCCCAGCATTTT.

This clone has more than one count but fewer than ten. CDR3 loop: CAINRAREKNEQFF. The CDR3 region has the DNA TGTGCCATCAACAGGGCCAGGGAGAAAAATGAGCAGTTCTTC. The gene calls are TRBV10-3 and TRBJ2-1, with a tentative D call TRBD1 (6 bases). The ends were cut back, 7 bases at V and 7 bases at J, with 17 bases in the middle. This CDR3 region has 14 residues. Per the germline V gene, CDR1 is ENHRY and CDR2 is SYGVKD.

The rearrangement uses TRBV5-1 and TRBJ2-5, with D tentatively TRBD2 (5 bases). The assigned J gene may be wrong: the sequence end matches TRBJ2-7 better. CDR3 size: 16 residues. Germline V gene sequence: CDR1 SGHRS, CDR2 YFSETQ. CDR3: CASSPRGSPQAYEQYF. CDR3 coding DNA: TGCGCCAGCAGCCCGCGAGGGAGCCCTCAGGCCTACGAGCAGTACTTC.